This paragraph covers one TCR beta chain sequence. The antigen is unknown. The sample originates from a study of OX40 agonist ivuxolimab in advanced cancers. About the study: Averaging roughly 60 years in age, with a range of roughly 23 to 80, the cohort was 65% to 85% male. It was permissible to have had prior anti-PD-1, anti-PD-L1 or anti-CTLA-4 therapy, and less than 45% had some. General study results and limits: Normalized T-cell clonal expansion was also low in some nonresponders. Among patients with partial responses at 0.1-3.0 mg/kg, clonal expansion was among the lowest.

This CDR3 region has 16 residues. Unmatched junction bases numbered 8, after V lost 3 bases and J lost 4 bases. The germline V gene encodes CDR1 MNHEY and CDR2 SMNVEV (reference sequence). Data came from immunoSEQ multiplex PCR; TCRdb stores just in-frame clones and leaves some out. This table holds about 17,000 clones, about 80% found once. The sequenced sample was CD4+ or CD8+ T cells sorted from blood, obtained in a trial of the OX40 agonist ivuxolimab. This TCR was sampled from an adult with an advanced solid tumor such as melanoma, head and neck, liver or kidney cancer. The rearrangement links TRBV27 to TRBJ2-1; 8 bases are shared with TRBD2. Here the CDR3 reads CASSFISGTSYNEQFF. In nucleotides, the CDR3 is TGTGCCAGCAGTTTCATTAGCGGGACTTCGTACAATGAGCAGTTCTTC.